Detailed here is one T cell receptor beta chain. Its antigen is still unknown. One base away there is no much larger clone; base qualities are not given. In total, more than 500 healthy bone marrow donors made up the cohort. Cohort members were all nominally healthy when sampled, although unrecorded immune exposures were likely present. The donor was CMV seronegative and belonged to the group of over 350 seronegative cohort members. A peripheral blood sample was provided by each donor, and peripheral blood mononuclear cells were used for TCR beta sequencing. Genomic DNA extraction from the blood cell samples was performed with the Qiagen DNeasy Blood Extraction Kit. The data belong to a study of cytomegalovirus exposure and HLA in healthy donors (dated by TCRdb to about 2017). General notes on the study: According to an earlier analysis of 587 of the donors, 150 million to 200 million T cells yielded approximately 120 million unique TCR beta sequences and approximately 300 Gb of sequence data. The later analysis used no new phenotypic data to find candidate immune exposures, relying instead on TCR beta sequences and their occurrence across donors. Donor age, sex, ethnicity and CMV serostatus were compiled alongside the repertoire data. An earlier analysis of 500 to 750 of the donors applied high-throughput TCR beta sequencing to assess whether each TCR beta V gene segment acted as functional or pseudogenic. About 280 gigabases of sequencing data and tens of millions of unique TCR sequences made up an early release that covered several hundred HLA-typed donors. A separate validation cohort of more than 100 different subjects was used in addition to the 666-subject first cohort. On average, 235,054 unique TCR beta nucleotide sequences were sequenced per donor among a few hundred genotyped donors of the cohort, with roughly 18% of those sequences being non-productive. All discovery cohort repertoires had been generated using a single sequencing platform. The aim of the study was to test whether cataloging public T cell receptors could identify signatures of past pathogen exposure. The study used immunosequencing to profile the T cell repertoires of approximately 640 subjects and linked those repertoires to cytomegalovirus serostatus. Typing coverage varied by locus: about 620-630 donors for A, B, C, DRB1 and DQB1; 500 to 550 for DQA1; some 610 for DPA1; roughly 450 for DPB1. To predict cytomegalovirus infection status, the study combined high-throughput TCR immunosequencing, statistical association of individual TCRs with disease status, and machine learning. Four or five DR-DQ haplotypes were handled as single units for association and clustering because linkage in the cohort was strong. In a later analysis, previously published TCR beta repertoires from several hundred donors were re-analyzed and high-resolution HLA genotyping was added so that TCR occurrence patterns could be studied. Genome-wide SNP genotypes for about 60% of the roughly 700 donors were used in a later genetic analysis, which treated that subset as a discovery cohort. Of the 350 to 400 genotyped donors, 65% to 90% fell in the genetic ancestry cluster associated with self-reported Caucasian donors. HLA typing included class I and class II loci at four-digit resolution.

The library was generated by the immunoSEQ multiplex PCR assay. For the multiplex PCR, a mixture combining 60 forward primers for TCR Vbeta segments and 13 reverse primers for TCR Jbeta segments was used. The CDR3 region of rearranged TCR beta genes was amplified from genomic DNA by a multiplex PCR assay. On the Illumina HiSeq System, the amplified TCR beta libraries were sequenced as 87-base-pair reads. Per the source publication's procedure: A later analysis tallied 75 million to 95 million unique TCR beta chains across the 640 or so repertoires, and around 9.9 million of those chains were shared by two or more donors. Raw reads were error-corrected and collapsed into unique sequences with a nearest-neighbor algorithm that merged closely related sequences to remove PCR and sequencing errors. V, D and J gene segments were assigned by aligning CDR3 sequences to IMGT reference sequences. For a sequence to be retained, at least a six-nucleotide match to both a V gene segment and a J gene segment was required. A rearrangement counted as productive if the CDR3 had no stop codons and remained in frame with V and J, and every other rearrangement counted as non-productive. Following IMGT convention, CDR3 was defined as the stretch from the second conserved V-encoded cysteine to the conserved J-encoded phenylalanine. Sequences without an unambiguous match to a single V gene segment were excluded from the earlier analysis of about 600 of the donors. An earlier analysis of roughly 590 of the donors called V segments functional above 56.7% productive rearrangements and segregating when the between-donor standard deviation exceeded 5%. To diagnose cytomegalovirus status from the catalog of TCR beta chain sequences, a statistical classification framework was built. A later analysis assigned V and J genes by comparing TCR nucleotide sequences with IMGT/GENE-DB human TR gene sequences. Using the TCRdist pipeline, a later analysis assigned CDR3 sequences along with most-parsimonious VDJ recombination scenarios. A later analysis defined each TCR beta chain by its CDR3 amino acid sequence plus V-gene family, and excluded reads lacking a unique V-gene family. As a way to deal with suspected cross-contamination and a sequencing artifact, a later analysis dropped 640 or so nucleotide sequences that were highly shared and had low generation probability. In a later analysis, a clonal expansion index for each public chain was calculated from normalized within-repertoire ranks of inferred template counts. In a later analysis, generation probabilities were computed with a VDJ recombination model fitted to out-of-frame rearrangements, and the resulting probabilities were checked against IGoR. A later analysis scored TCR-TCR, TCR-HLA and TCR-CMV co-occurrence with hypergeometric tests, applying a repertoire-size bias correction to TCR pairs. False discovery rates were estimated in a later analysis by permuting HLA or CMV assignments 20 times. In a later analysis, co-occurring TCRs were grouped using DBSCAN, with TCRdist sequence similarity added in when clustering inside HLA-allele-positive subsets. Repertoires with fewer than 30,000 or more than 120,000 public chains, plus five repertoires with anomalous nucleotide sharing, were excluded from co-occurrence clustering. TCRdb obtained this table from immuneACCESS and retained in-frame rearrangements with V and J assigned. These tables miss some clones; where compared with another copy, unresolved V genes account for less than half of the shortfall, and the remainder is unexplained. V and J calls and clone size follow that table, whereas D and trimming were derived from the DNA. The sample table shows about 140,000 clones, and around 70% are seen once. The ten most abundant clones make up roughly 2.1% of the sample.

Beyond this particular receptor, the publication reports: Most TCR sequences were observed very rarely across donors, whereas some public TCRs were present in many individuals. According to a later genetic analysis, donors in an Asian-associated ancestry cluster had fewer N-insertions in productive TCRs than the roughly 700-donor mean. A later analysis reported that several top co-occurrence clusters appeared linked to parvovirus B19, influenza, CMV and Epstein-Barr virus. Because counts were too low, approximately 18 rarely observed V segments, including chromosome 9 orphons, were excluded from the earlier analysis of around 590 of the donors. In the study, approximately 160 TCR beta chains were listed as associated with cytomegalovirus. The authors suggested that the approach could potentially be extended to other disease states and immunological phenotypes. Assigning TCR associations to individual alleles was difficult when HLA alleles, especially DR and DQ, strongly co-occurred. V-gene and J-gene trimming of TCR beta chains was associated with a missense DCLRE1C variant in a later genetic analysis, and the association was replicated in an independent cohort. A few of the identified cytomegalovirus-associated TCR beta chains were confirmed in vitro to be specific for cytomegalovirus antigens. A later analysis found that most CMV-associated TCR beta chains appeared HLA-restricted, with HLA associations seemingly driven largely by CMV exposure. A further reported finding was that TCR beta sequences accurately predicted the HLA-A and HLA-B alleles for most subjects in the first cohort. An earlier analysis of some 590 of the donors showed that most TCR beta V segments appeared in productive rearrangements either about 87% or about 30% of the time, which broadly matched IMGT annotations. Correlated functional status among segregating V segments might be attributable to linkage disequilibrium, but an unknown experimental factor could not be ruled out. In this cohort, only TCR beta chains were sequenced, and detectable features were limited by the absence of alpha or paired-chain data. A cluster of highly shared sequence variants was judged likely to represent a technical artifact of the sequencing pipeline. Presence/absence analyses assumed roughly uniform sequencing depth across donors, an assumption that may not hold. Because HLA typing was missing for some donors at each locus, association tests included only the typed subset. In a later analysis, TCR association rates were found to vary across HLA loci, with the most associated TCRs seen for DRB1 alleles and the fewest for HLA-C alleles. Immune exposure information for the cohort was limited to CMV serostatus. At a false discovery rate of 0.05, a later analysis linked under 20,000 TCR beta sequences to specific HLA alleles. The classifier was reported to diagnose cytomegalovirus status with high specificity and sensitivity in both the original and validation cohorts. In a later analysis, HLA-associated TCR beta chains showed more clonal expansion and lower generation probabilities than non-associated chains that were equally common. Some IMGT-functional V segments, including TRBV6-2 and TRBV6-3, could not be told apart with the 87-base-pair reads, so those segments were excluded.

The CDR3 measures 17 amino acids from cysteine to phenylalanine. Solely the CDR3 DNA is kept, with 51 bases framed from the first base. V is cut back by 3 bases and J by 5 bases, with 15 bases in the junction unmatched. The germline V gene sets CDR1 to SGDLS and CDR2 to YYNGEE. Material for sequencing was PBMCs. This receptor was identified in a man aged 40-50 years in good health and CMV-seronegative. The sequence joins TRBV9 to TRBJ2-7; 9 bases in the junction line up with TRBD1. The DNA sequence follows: TGTGCCAGCAGCGCCTATGCCGGGACAGGGTTATTCAACGAGCAGTACTTC. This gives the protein CASSAYAGTGLFNEQYF.